This T cell receptor (beta chain) was sequenced during a study of CD8 T cells in ankylosing spondylitis. CDR1 and CDR2 (germline): SGHKS, YYEKEE (reference sequence). The CDR3 contains 15 residues. V was cut by 2 bases and J by 4 bases, with 14 bases left in between. TCRdb independently ran MiXCR on the 5' RACE reads; one entry per CDR3 protein. The sample consists of some 87,000 distinct CDR3 sequences, 27% of them appearing once. This receptor was obtained from a male donor with ankylosing spondylitis or in good health (not recorded which). Input material: blood, either unsorted or a sorted T cell fraction (not recorded which). The chain carries TRBV5-5 and TRBJ2-3; D is perhaps TRBD2 (6 bases). CDR3 sequence reads: CASSFAGYAADTQYF. The DNA of the CDR3 is TGTGCCAGCAGCTTTGCGGGGTACGCGGCAGATACGCAGTATTTT.